This T cell receptor beta chain originates from a study of CD8 T cells in Susac syndrome. This CDR3 has 15 residues. Between the trimmed V and J ends, which lost 7 bases and 0 bases, there was a span of 16 bases. Germline-derived CDR1 and CDR2 are MGHRA and YSYEKL. From blood CD8+ and CD4+ T cells, the TCR beta chain was sequenced. The multiple sclerosis controls were treatment-naive patients with relapsing-remitting disease that was stable or active. RNA in amounts of roughly 0.5 to 1 ug was reverse transcribed with random hexamers. Across 54 Vbeta and 13 Jbeta, TCR beta CDR3 was amplified with immunoSEQ multiplex PCR. TCRdb re-analysed the immunoSEQ multiplex PCR reads in MiXCR, keeping a single row per CDR3 protein. Among tens of thousands of distinct CDR3 sequences listed, 93% were seen once.

Sequenced material: CD8+ T cells from PBMCs. The chain uses TRBV4-1 and TRBJ2-7; perhaps TRBD1 as D (5 bases). This receptor was identified in a human donor with multiple sclerosis. This CDR3 reads CASNLVPGNSYEQYF. The CDR3 region has the DNA TGCGCCAGCAACCTAGTCCCAGGGAACTCCTACGAGCAGTACTTC.